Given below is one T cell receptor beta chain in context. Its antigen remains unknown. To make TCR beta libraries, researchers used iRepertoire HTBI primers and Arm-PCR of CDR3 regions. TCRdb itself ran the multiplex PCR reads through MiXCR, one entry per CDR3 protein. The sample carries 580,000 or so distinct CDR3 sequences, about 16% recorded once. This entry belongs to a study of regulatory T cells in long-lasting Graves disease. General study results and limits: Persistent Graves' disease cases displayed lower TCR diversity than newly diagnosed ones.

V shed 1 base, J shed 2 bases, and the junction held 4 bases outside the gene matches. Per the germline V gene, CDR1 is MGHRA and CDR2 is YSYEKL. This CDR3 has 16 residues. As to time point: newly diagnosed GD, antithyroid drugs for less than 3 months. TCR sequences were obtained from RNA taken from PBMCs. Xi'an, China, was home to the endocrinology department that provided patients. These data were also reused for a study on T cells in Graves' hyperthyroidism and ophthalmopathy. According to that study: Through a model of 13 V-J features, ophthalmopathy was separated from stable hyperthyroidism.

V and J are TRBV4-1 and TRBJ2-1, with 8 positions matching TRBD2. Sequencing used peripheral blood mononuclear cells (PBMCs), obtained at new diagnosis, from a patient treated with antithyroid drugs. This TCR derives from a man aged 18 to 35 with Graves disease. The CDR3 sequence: CASSQADGRAYNEQFF. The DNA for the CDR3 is TGCGCCAGCAGCCAAGCAGACGGGAGGGCCTACAATGAGCAGTTCTTC.